This TCR beta chain was profiled in a study of response to subunit inactivated influenza vaccine. Comments on this clonotype: Its specificity is unknown.

General study findings and limits: Authors suggested few new T cells are recruited by each seasonal influenza vaccination.

V gave up 8 bases and J gave up 6 bases, with 16 bases separating them. The CDR3 length is 13 residues. Germline CDR1 reads ENHRY; CDR2 reads SYGVKD. TCRdb passed the RT-PCR reads through MiXCR, listing each CDR3 protein once. This sample has a few hundred thousand distinct CDR3 sequences; roughly 9.8% occur once, and the top ten carry around 12%. The sequence derives from a man between 45 and 60 years old who received an inactivated influenza vaccine. The V and J genes are TRBV10-3 and TRBJ1-1; D is possibly TRBD1 (6 bases). The source material was PBMCs from blood, sampled more than 35 days after vaccination. DNA for the CDR3: TGTGCCATCTTAGGGGGAACGTTGGCTGAAGCTTTCTTT. It encodes CAILGGTLAEAFF.